This entry concerns a single T cell receptor (beta chain). Its antigen is still unknown. Through a sample-barcoded 5' primer and a J-beta primer mix, a second PCR was run for roughly 6 to 12 cycles. TCRdb reprocessed the 5' RACE reads with MiXCR, giving one entry per CDR3 protein. The data show around 1.5 million distinct CDR3 sequences, with approximately 40% seen just once and roughly 7.9% held by the top ten. This record belongs to a study of blood T cells in healthy people across ages. Findings and caveats of the study: A strong correlation was seen between TCR beta diversity and naive T cell percentage. Naive CD4+ cells and diversity were both higher in long-lived donors than in aged donors. With age, beta diversity per million T cells declined roughly linearly, significantly by 40 to 50.

V was shortened by 4 bases and J by 0 bases, with 11 bases between the two germline ends. The CDR3 is 15 amino acids. Every donor provided 8.5 to 10 milliliters of peripheral blood. This clonotype was obtained from a woman under 30 in good health. Sequenced sample: blood. The chain carries TRBV12-3 or TRBV12-4 and TRBJ2-3, with a tentative D call TRBD1 (6 bases). In DNA form, the CDR3 reads TGTGCCAGCAGTTGGGGAGACAGGAGCACAGATACGCAGTATTTT. Amino acid sequence: CASSWGDRSTDTQYF.